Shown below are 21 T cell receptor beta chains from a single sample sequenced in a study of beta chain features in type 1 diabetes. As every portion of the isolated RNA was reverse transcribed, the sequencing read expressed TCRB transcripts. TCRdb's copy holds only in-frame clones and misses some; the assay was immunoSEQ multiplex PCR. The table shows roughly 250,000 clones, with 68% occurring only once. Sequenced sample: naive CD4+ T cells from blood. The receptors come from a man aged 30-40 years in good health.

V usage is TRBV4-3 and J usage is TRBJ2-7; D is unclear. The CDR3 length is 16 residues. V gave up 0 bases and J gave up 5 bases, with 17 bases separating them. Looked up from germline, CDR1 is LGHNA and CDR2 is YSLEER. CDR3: CASSQDLVAARDEQYF. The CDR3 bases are TGCGCCAGCAGCCAAGATCTTGTCGCCGCCCGGGACGAGCAGTACTTC.

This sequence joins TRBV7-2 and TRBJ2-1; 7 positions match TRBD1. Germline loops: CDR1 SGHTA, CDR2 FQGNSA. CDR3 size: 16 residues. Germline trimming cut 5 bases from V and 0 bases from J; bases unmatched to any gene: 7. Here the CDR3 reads CASSPPTGRSYNEQFF. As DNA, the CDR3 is TGTGCCAGCAGCCCACCGACAGGGCGCTCCTACAATGAGCAGTTCTTC.

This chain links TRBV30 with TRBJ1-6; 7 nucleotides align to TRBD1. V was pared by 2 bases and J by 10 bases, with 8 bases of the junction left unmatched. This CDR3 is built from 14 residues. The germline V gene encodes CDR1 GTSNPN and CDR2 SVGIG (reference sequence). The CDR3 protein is CAWSSDREGSPLHF. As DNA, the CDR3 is TGTGCCTGGAGTTCCGACAGGGAAGGATCACCCCTCCACTTT.

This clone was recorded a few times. The CDR3 DNA follows: TGTGCCAGCAGTTTTGATCGGAGAGGGAGGCCCGAGCAGTACTTC. Residues: CASSFDRRGRPEQYF. The chain has TRBV28 and TRBJ2-7, with TRBD2 as a possible D gene (6 bases). Germline CDR1 and CDR2: MDHEN and SYDVKM. Trimming shortened V by 3 bases and J by 6 bases, and 18 bases separated the two germline ends. The CDR3 is made up of 15 amino acids.

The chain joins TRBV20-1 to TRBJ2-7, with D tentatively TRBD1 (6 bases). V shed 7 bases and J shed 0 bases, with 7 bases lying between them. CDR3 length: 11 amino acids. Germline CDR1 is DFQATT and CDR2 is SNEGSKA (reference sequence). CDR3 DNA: TGCAGTGGACAGGCCTCCTACGAGCAGTACTTC. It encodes CSGQASYEQYF.

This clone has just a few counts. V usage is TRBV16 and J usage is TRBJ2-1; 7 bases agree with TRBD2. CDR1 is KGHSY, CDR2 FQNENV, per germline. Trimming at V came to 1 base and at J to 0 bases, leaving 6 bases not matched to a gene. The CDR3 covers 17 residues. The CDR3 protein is CASSQFWEGSSYNEQFF. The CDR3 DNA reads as TGTGCCAGCAGCCAATTTTGGGAGGGAAGCTCCTACAATGAGCAGTTCTTC.

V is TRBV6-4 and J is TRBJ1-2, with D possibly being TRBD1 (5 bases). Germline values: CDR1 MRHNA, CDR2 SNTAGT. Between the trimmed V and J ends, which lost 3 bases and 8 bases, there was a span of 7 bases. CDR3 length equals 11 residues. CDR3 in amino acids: CASSDGAGYTF. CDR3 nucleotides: TGTGCCAGCAGTGATGGGGCCGGCTACACCTTC.

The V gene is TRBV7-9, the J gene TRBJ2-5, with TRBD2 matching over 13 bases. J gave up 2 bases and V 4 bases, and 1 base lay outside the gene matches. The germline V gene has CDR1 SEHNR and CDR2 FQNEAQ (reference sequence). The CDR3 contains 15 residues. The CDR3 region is CASSSGLAGQETQYF. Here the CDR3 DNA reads TGTGCCAGCAGCTCGGGACTAGCGGGGCAAGAGACCCAGTACTTC.

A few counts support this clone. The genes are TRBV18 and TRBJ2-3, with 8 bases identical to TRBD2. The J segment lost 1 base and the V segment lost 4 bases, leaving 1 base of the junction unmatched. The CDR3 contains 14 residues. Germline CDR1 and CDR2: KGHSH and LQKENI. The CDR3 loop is CASSLTSGTDTQYF. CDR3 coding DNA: TGTGCCAGCTCACTGACTAGCGGCACAGATACGCAGTATTTT.

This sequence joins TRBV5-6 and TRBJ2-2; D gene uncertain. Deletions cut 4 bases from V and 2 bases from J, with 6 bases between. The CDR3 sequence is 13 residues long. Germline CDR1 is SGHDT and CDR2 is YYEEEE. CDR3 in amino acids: CASSHDNTGELFF. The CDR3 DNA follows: TGTGCCAGCAGCCACGACAACACCGGGGAGCTGTTTTTT.

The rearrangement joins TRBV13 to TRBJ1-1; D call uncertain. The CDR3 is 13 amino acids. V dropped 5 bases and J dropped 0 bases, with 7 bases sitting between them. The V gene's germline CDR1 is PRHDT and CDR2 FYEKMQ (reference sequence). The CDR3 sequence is CASSESLNTEAFF. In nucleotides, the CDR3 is TGTGCCAGCAGCGAATCGTTGAACACTGAAGCTTTCTTT.

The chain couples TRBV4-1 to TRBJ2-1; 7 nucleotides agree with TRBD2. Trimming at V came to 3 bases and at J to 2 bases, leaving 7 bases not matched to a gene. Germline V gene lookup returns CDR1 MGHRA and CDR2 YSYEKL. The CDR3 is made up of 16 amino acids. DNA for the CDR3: TGCGCCAGCAGCCATGAGACTAGCCGCCCCTACAATGAGCAGTTCTTC. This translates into CASSHETSRPYNEQFF.

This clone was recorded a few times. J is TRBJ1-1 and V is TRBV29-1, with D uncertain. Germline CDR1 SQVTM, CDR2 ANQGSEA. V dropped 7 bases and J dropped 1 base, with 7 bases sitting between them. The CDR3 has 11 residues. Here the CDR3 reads CSANQNTEAFF. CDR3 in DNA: TGCAGCGCGAACCAGAACACTGAAGCTTTCTTT.

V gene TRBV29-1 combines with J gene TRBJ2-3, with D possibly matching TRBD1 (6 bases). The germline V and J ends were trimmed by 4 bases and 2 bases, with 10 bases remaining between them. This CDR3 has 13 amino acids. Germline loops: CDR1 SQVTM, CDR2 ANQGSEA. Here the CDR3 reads CSVGGQATDTQYF. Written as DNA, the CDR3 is TGCAGCGTTGGGGGACAAGCCACAGATACGCAGTATTTT.

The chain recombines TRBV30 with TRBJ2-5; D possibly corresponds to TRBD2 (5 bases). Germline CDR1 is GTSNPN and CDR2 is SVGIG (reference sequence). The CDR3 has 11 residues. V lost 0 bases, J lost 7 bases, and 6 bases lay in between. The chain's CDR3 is CAWSVLGTQYF. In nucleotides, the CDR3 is TGTGCCTGGAGTGTACTAGGGACCCAGTACTTC.

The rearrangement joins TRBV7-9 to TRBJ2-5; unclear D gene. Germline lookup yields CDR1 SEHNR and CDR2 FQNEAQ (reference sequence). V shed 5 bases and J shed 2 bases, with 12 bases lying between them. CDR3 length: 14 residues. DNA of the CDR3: TGTGCCAGCAGCCCCAGATGGCATCAAGAGACCCAGTACTTC. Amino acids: CASSPRWHQETQYF.

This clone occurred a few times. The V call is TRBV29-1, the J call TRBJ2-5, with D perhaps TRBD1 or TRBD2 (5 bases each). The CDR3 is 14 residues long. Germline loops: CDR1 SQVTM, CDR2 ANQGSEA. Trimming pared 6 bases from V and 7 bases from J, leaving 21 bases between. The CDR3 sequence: CSVYNSGTQRTQYF. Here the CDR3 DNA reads TGCAGCGTATATAATTCCGGGACCCAAAGGACCCAGTACTTC.

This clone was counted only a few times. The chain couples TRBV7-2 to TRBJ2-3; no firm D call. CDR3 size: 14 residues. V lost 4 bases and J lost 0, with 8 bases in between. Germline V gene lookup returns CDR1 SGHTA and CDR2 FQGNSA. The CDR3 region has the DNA TGTGCCAGCAGCTCCCTGACTAGCACAGATACGCAGTATTTT. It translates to CASSSLTSTDTQYF.

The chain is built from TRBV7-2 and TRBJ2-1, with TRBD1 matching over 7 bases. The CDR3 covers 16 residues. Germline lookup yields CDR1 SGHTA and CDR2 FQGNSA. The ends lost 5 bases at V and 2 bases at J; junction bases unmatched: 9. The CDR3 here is CASSKGQLVTYNEQFF. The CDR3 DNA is TGTGCCAGCAGCAAGGGACAGTTAGTAACCTACAATGAGCAGTTCTTC.

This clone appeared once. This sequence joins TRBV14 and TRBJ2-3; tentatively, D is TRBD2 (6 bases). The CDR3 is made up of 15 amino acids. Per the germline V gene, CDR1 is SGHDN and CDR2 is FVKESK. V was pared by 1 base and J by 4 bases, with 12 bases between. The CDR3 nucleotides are TGTGCCAGCAGCCAAGTCAGACTAGGTTCAGATACGCAGTATTTT. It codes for CASSQVRLGSDTQYF. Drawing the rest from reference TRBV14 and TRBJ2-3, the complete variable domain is EAGVTQFPSHSVIEKGQTVTLRCDPISGHDNLYWYRRVMGKEIKFLLHFVKESKQDESGMPNNRFLAERTGGTYSTLKVQPAELEDSGVYFCASSQVRLGSDTQYFGPGTRLTVL.

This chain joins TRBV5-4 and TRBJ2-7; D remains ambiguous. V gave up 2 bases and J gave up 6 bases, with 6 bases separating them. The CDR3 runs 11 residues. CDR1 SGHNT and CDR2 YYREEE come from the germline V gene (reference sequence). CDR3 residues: CASSFEAEQYF. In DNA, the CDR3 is TGTGCCAGCAGCTTTGAGGCCGAGCAGTACTTC.